Below, 18 T cell receptor beta chains from the same sample are listed, as sequenced in a study of CD8 T cells in ankylosing spondylitis. TCRdb re-called the 5' RACE reads with MiXCR, one entry per CDR3 protein. The sample has under 250,000 distinct CDR3 sequences; roughly a third are singletons. The sample comprised blood, either unsorted or a sorted T cell fraction (not recorded which). The receptors derive from a male donor with ankylosing spondylitis or in good health (not recorded which).

In DNA form, the CDR3 reads TGTGCCAGCAGTTTCAACGGACTCGACTACGAGCAGTACTTC. Its protein product is CASSFNGLDYEQYF. This rearrangement joins TRBV12-3 or TRBV12-4 to TRBJ2-7, with D perhaps matching TRBD2 (5 bases). Trimming pared 3 bases from V and 3 bases from J, leaving 12 bases between. CDR3 size: 14 residues.

This rearrangement joins TRBV2 to TRBJ2-5; 9 bases map to TRBD2. Germline CDR1 SNHLY, CDR2 FYNNEI. The V gene end was trimmed by 3 bases and the J gene end by 5 bases; junction bases not matched to a gene: 10. The length of the CDR3 is 16 residues. In DNA, the CDR3 is TGTGCCAGCAGTGAGGTCGGCGGGGGGGCCTTGGAGACCCAGTACTTC. It codes for CASSEVGGGALETQYF.

This chain joins TRBV28 and TRBJ1-3, with a possible D match to TRBD1 (5 bases). Germline V gives CDR1 MDHEN, CDR2 SYDVKM. V lost 3 bases, J lost 4 bases, and 7 bases lay in between. The CDR3 is 13 residues long. CDR3 protein: CASSFGGGNTIYF. DNA of the CDR3: TGTGCCAGCAGTTTTGGGGGGGGAAACACCATATATTTT.

The chain combines TRBV20-1 with TRBJ2-7; no clear D gene. V was clipped by 0 bases and J by 0 bases, with 9 bases between them. CDR1 DFQATT and CDR2 SNEGSKA come from the germline V gene (reference sequence). This CDR3 is built from 14 residues. The CDR3 is CSARESGVSYEQYF. Here the CDR3 DNA reads TGCAGTGCTAGAGAGTCCGGAGTCTCCTACGAGCAGTACTTC.

CDR3 loop: CSAIYGPPLAEQYF. In nucleotides, the CDR3 is TGCAGTGCAATCTACGGGCCACCGCTAGCCGAGCAGTACTTC. The chain has TRBV20-1 and TRBJ2-7; a possible D gene is TRBD2 (5 bases). The V end lost 6 bases, the J end lost 6 bases, and 21 bases lay between the germline ends. CDR1 is DFQATT, CDR2 SNEGSKA, per germline (reference sequence). The CDR3 has 14 residues.

The V call is TRBV28, the J call TRBJ2-1; TRBD2 might be the D (6 bases). Per the germline V gene, CDR1 is MDHEN and CDR2 is SYDVKM. The CDR3 loop spans 11 amino acids. The V gene lost 9 bases and the J gene lost 6 bases, with 9 bases spanning the gap. The chain's CDR3 is CARGGSNEQFF. As DNA, the CDR3 is TGTGCCAGGGGAGGATCCAATGAGCAGTTCTTC.

The chain links TRBV10-3 to TRBJ2-7, with 7 bases matching TRBD2. The CDR3 extends over 17 amino acids. The germline CDR1 and CDR2 sequences are ENHRY and SYGVKD. With 0 bases clipped from V and 3 bases from J, the junction kept 11 bases outside the gene matches. The CDR3 loop is CAISESPPSSGHYEQYF. For the CDR3, the DNA is TGTGCCATCAGTGAGTCCCCGCCGTCTAGCGGACACTACGAGCAGTACTTC.

The rearrangement links TRBV3-1 to TRBJ2-1; maybe TRBD2 (6 bases). Between the trimmed V and J ends, which lost 3 bases and 12 bases, there was a span of 15 bases. The CDR3 covers 13 residues. Germline V lookup: CDR1 LGHDT, CDR2 YNNKEL (reference sequence). The CDR3 region has the DNA TGTGCCAGCAGCCAGTGGGCAAGGCGGGGGCAGTTCTTC. Amino acid sequence: CASSQWARRGQFF.

The chain couples TRBV5-1 to TRBJ2-3; 9 bases fit TRBD1. CDR1 is SGHRS and CDR2 is YFSETQ in the germline V gene. The J segment lost 5 bases and the V segment lost 4 bases, leaving 11 bases of the junction unmatched. This CDR3 comprises 16 residues. DNA for the CDR3: TGCGCCAGCAGCGTCCCCGGGACAGGGCTCGAAGATACGCAGTATTTT. It translates to CASSVPGTGLEDTQYF. The full variable domain, rest sourced from reference TRBV5-1 and TRBJ2-3, is KAGVTQTPRYLIKTRGQQVTLSCSPISGHRSVSWYQQTPGQGLQFLFEYFSETQRNKGNFPGRFSGRQFSNSRSEMNVSTLELGDSALYLCASSVPGTGLEDTQYFGPGTRLTVL.

This rearrangement joins TRBV12-3 or TRBV12-4 to TRBJ2-7; weak D call: TRBD1 (6 bases). V was trimmed by 3 bases and J by 5 bases, leaving 17 bases between them. CDR3 length: 15 residues. CDR3 sequence (DNA): TGTGCCAGCAGTTTGTCAGGGGTGGTTTTCAACGAGCAGTACTTC. Translated: CASSLSGVVFNEQYF.

The chain employs TRBV5-1 and TRBJ1-2, with a possible D match to TRBD1 (5 bases). With 2 bases removed from V and 2 bases from J, the gap between germline ends came to 10 bases. The CDR3 sequence is 14 residues long. Germline assignment: CDR1 SGHRS and CDR2 YFSETQ. CDR3 coding DNA: TGCGCCAGCAGCTTCGCCCAGGGCAACTATGGCTACACCTTC. This encodes CASSFAQGNYGYTF.

V and J are TRBV12-3 or TRBV12-4 and TRBJ1-2, with a possible D match to TRBD1 (5 bases). The CDR3 length is 14 residues. The V and J ends lost 6 bases and 3 bases respectively, with 14 bases between them. CDR3 in DNA: TGTGCCAGCAGCCCGAGAGGGGTAGACTATGGCTACACCTTC. Residues: CASSPRGVDYGYTF.

The table lists this clonotype with a few counts. This chain links TRBV5-1 with TRBJ1-2; 8 bases agree with TRBD1. Germline V CDR1 and CDR2: SGHRS, YFSETQ. There are 15 residues in the CDR3. Losses at the gene ends were 4 bases for V and 5 bases for J; bases not matched to a gene: 10. CDR3 sequence (DNA): TGCGCCAGCAGCCCGACCGCTCGACAGGGGTATGGCTACACCTTC. Protein sequence: CASSPTARQGYGYTF.

V gene TRBV12-3 or TRBV12-4 combines with J gene TRBJ2-3; 10 bases are shared with TRBD2. CDR3 length equals 15 residues. Trimming took 6 bases from V and 5 from J; bases not matched to a gene: 8. The CDR3 spells CASRPQRGGRDTQYF. CDR3 nucleotides: TGTGCCAGCAGACCACAGCGGGGGGGCAGAGATACGCAGTATTTT.

This clonotype was seen repeatedly, ten times or more. This sequence joins TRBV20-1 and TRBJ1-1; 7 positions agree with TRBD1. The CDR3 loop spans 14 amino acids. V shed 3 bases and J 1 base; nucleotides not matched to a gene: 5. Germline V gives CDR1 DFQATT, CDR2 SNEGSKA (reference sequence). CDR3 sequence: CSARETGTNTEAFF. The CDR3 DNA follows: TGCAGTGCTAGGGAGACAGGGACGAACACTGAAGCTTTCTTT.

The rearrangement links TRBV4-2 to TRBJ2-1, with 9 bases matching TRBD1. CDR1 is LGHNA and CDR2 is YNFKEQ in the germline V gene. CDR3 length: 16 residues. V trimming: 5 bases; J trimming: 6 bases; junction bases outside the gene matches: 11. This CDR3 reads CASSTQTGGSSNEQFF. CDR3 DNA sequence: TGTGCCAGCAGCACCCAGACAGGGGGGTCTTCCAATGAGCAGTTCTTC.

CDR3 bases: TGTGCCAGCACAGGGGGCCTGAACAATGAGCAGTTCTTC. Protein: CASTGGLNNEQFF. The chain uses TRBV28 and TRBJ2-1; 8 nucleotides agree with TRBD1. Germline V gene sequence: CDR1 MDHEN, CDR2 SYDVKM. After removal of 7 bases from V and 5 bases from J, the junction contained 4 bases not matched to a gene. The CDR3 covers 13 residues.

The chain has TRBV12-3 or TRBV12-4 and TRBJ2-1, with 12 bases fitting TRBD2. This CDR3 comprises 16 residues. The junction had 6 bases not matched to a gene; V was cut back by 5 bases and J by 4 bases. This CDR3 is CASSPGTSGRYNEQFF. The CDR3 nucleotides read TGTGCCAGCAGTCCCGGGACTAGCGGGCGTTACAATGAGCAGTTCTTC.